This T cell receptor beta chain was sequenced in a study of blood T cells in healthy people across ages. Germline-derived CDR1 and CDR2 are SGHRS and YFSETQ. The V and J ends lost 2 bases and 1 base respectively, with 18 bases between them. The CDR3 runs to 17 residues. With a J-beta primer mix and a sample-barcoded 5' primer, a second PCR ran roughly 6 to 11 cycles. From the 5' RACE reads, TCRdb called clonotypes with MiXCR, one entry per CDR3 protein. The sample lists 550,000 to 800,000 distinct CDR3 sequences, roughly 32% occurring once. Sequencing was carried out using blood. The chain recombines TRBV5-1 with TRBJ1-1; maybe TRBD1 (6 bases). The TCR originated in a woman at least 80 years old in good health. Here the CDR3 DNA reads TGCGCCAGCAGCTTAACTTCAGGGGCGAATAAGAACACTGAAGCTTTCTTT. Protein: CASSLTSGANKNTEAFF. Full variable domain (rest looked up from reference TRBV5-1 and TRBJ1-1): KAGVTQTPRYLIKTRGQQVTLSCSPISGHRSVSWYQQTPGQGLQFLFEYFSETQRNKGNFPGRFSGRQFSNSRSEMNVSTLELGDSALYLCASSLTSGANKNTEAFFGQGTRLTVV.